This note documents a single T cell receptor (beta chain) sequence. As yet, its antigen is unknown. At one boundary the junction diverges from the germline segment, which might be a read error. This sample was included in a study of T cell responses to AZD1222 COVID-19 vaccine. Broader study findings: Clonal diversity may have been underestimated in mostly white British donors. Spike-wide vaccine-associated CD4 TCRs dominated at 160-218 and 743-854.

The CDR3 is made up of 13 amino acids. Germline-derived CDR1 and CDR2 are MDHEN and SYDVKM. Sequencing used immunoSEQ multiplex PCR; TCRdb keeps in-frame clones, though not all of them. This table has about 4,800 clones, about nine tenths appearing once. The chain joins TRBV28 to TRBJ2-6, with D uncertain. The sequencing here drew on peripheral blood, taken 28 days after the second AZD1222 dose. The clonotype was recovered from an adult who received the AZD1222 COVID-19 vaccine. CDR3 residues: CASSLSGANVLTF. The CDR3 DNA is TGTGCCAGCAGCTTATCTGGGGCCAACGTCCTGACTTTC.